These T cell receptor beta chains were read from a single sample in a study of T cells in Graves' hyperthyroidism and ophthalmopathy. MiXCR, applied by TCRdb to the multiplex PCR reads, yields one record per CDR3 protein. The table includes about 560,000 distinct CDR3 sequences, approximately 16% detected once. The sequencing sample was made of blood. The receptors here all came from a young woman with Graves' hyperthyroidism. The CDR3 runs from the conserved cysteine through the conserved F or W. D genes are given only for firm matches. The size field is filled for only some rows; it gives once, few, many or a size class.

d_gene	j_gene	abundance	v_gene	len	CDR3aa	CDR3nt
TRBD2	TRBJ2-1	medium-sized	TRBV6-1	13	CASNAGEGNEQFF	TGTGCCAGCAACGCGGGAGAGGGAAATGAGCAGTTCTTC
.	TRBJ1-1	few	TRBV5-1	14	CASSATPTDTEAFF	TGCGCCAGCAGCGCCACGCCAACGGACACTGAAGCTTTCTTT
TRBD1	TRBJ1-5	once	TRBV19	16	CASTSGGAGSNQPQHF	TGTGCCAGTACCTCAGGGGGAGCTGGGAGCAATCAGCCCCAGCATTTT
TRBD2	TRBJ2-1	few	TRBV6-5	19	CASSYPPRGSGRAGNEQFF	TGTGCCAGCAGTTACCCCCCCCGGGGTAGCGGGAGGGCCGGTAATGAGCAGTTCTTC
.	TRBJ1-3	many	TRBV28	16	CASSLYLPGSGNTIYF	TGTGCCAGCAGTTTATACCTTCCGGGCTCTGGAAACACCATATATTTT
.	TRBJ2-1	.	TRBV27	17	CASSLSGSTLRRNEQFF	TGTGCCAGCAGTTTATCGGGCAGCACATTACGAAGGAATGAGCAGTTCTTC
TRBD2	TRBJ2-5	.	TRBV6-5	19	CASSYSGTSGRAGQETQYF	TGTGCCAGCAGTTACTCAGGCACTAGCGGGAGGGCAGGTCAAGAGACCCAGTACTTC
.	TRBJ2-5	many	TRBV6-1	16	CASIPPNQASQETQYF	TGTGCCAGCATCCCACCTAATCAGGCGTCCCAAGAGACCCAGTACTTC
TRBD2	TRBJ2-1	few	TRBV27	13	CANPSGSYNEQFF	TGTGCCAATCCTAGCGGGAGTTACAATGAGCAGTTCTTC
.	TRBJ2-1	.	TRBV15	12	CATSRVSNEQFF	TGTGCCACCAGCAGAGTCTCCAATGAGCAGTTCTTC
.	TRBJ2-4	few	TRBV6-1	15	CASRSTPGAKNIQYF	TGTGCCAGCAGATCGACACCCGGAGCCAAAAACATTCAGTACTTC
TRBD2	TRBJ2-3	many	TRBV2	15	CASSDILAGTDTQYF	TGTGCCAGCAGTGACATACTAGCGGGCACAGATACGCAGTATTTT
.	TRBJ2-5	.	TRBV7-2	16	CASSLVGTTLQETQYF	TGTGCCAGCAGCTTAGTGGGGACCACCCTCCAAGAGACCCAGTACTTC
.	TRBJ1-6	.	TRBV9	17	CASSVGAQALRNSPLHF	TGTGCCAGCAGCGTAGGTGCGCAGGCCCTCCGGAATTCACCCCTCCACTTT
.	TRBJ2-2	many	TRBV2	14	CASDGGTNTGELFF	TGTGCCAGCGATGGGGGGACCAACACCGGGGAGCTGTTTTTT
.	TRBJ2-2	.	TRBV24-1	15	CATSFRHANTGELFF	TGTGCCACCTCATTTAGGCACGCGAACACCGGGGAGCTGTTTTTT
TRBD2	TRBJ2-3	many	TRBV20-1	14	CSATPSGRPDTQYF	TGCAGTGCTACCCCTAGCGGGAGGCCAGATACGCAGTATTTT
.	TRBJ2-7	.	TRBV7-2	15	CASSPRGGGPYEQYF	TGTGCCAGCAGCCCGAGGGGGGGGGGGCCCTACGAGCAGTACTTC
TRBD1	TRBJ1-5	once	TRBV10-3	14	CAISPGQGGQPQHF	TGTGCCATCAGTCCCGGACAGGGGGGTCAGCCCCAGCATTTT
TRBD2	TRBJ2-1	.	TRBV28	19	CASSPGWAGVSGSYNEQFF	TGTGCCAGCAGCCCCGGCTGGGCGGGAGTAAGTGGGTCCTACAATGAGCAGTTCTTC
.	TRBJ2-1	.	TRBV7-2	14	CASSLVPGHNEQFF	TGTGCCAGCAGCTTAGTACCAGGGCACAATGAGCAGTTCTTC
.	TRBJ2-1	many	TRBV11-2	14	CASSLAGVHNEQFF	TGTGCCAGCAGCTTAGCGGGAGTTCACAATGAGCAGTTCTTC
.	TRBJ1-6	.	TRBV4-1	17	CASSQGPILSTNSPLHF	TGCGCCAGCAGCCAAGGGCCGATCCTCAGTACTAATTCACCCCTCCACTTT
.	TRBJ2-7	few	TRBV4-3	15	CASSQGVGGFYEQYF	TGCGCCAGCAGCCAAGGAGTGGGCGGGTTCTACGAGCAGTACTTC
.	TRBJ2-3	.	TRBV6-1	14	CASRQNSGTDTQYF	TGTGCCAGCAGACAAAATAGCGGCACAGATACGCAGTATTTT
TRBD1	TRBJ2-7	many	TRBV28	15	CASSLSPGGSYEQYF	TGTGCCAGCAGTTTATCGCCAGGGGGCTCTTACGAGCAGTACTTC
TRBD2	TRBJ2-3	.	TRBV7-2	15	CASSLGAAGGDTQYF	TGTGCCAGCAGCTTAGGGGCAGCGGGGGGAGATACGCAGTATTTT